This T cell receptor (beta chain) was sequenced during a study of CD8 T cells in Susac syndrome. Background on the study: Patients with Susac syndrome were therapy-naive, on corticosteroids, or on intravenous immunoglobulin alone at the time that blood was drawn.

The CDR3 length is 15 residues. Germline V lookup: CDR1 SEHNR, CDR2 FQNEAQ (reference sequence). V was pared by 5 bases and J by 2 bases, with 8 bases of the junction left unmatched. Random hexamers were used to reverse transcribe an amount of about 0.45 to 1 ug RNA. MiXCR, applied by TCRdb to the immunoSEQ multiplex PCR reads, yields one record per CDR3 protein. The sample holds some 150,000 distinct CDR3 sequences, roughly 96% seen once. The genes are TRBV7-9 and TRBJ2-7, with 8 bases lining up with TRBD1. This sequence was found in a human donor with Susac syndrome. The sequenced sample was CD4+ T cells from PBMCs. The CDR3 sequence is CASSLRQGQTYEQYF. The CDR3 coding sequence is TGTGCCAGCAGCCTTAGACAGGGGCAAACCTACGAGCAGTACTTC.